This TCR beta chain derives from a study of CD8+ T cells in alopecia areata. Study-level points and caveats: Scalp sample sequencing also detects resident alphabeta T cells of normal skin. TCR sharing across patients was less clear than in mice, possibly HLA-related.

This clone has only a few counts. Its cognate antigen is unknown. CDR3 size: 14 residues. The germline gives CDR1 SGHRS, CDR2 YFSETQ. Losses at the gene ends were 4 bases for V and 3 bases for J; bases not matched to a gene: 6. Extraction and reverse transcription of RNA yielded cDNA as the sequencing template. Sequencing was performed with immunoSEQ multiplex PCR; in TCRdb, only in-frame clones are kept and a portion is missing. The sample yields more than 100,000 clones, roughly 54% seen once. Obtained from alopecia areata patients were lesional scalp punch biopsies along with peripheral blood. The sorting of PBMCs gave CD4+ and CD8+ T cells.

The TCR comes from a human donor with alopecia areata. J is TRBJ2-7 and V is TRBV5-1; 8 positions match TRBD1. This material consisted of CD4+ T cells sorted from blood, taken at week 0. CDR3 sequence (DNA): TGCGCCAGCAGCCCCGCGGACAGGGACTACGAGCAGTACTTC. This translates into CASSPADRDYEQYF.